This T cell receptor (beta chain) is drawn from a study of a mutant IDH1 vaccine in newly diagnosed glioma. Assay used: immunoSEQ multiplex PCR; TCRdb lists only in-frame clones, some missing. This table holds about 60,000 clones, 84% found once. Noted time point: week 35, safety follow-up. One vaccine dose held 300 ug of mutant IDH1 20-mer peptide and came with topical imiquimod. Germline CDR1 and CDR2: SQVTM and ANQGSEA. The V and J ends lost 7 bases and 2 bases respectively, with 12 bases between them. The CDR3 is 13 residues long. In regard to this clone: The antigen is unknown.

The receptor's source is a man aged 25 to 45 with glioma. Specimen: PBMCs, collected from a glioma patient whose treatment included an IDH1 peptide vaccine. The chain employs TRBV29-1 and TRBJ2-1; no firm D call. CDR3 sequence reads: CSGKPPAYNEQFF. The CDR3 DNA reads TGCAGCGGGAAACCCCCTGCCTACAATGAGCAGTTCTTC.